The T cell receptor (beta chain) under discussion was sequenced for a study of T cells in Graves' hyperthyroidism and ophthalmopathy. Study results and caveats: Onset of ophthalmopathy came a median 6.5 months after the model predicted it. Most thyroid clonotypes with frequency above 0.001 were detected in blood.

From RNA transcripts, TCR beta CDR3 regions were amplified. In the first-round RT-PCR of the TCR CDR3, the HTBI primer set was used. MiXCR, run by TCRdb on the multiplex PCR reads, gives a single entry per CDR3 protein. This repertoire shows roughly 740,000 distinct CDR3 sequences, approximately 16% found once; its top ten account for 8.4%. Those with hyperthyroidism were 18 to 65 years old, newly diagnosed, and ill for under 2 months. The study based diagnoses on clinical symptoms, serum thyroxine and TRAb, thyroid ultrasound and orbital computed tomography. To note about this clonotype: The antigen is unknown.

Germline-derived CDR1 and CDR2 are MNHEY and SVGAGI. The CDR3 spans 20 residues. The V segment lost 2 bases and the J segment 0 bases; nucleotides outside the gene matches: 8. Sequencing was carried out using blood. This sequence joins TRBV6-5 and TRBJ2-2, with TRBD2 matching over 14 bases. This receptor was obtained from a man in his late teens or twenties with Graves' hyperthyroidism. The DNA for the CDR3 is TGTGCCAGCAGTTACAACAGACTAGCGGGAGGGTTCGCGAACACCGGGGAGCTGTTTTTT. Amino acids: CASSYNRLAGGFANTGELFF.